Presented here are 21 T cell receptor beta chains from one specimen sequenced in a study of somatic mutations in cytotoxic T cells in rheumatoid arthritis. Using immunoSEQ multiplex PCR, the repertoire was profiled, and TCRdb retains in-frame clones only, with some absent. Of roughly 11,000 clones listed, 79% are singletons. Sequencing was done on a sample of CD8+ T cells sorted from blood. Receptor source: an adult with rheumatoid arthritis.

This CDR3 is CASSLDGANVLTF. CDR3 DNA sequence: TGTGCCAGCAGCTTAGATGGGGCCAACGTCCTGACTTTC. J is TRBJ2-6 and V is TRBV7-8, with D hard to call. The CDR3 is 13 amino acids. V shed 1 base and J shed 3 bases, with 1 base lying between them. Germline CDR1 reads SGHVS; CDR2 reads FQNEAQ.

The J gene is TRBJ2-7, the V gene TRBV9; a weak D match, TRBD1 (6 bases). The V gene's germline CDR1 is SGDLS and CDR2 YYNGEE. Trimming shortened V by 1 base and J by 6 bases, and 11 bases separated the two germline ends. The CDR3 covers 13 residues. This CDR3 reads CASSVLGAGEQYF. The CDR3 region has the DNA TGTGCCAGCAGCGTATTGGGGGCAGGCGAGCAGTACTTC.

The chain carries TRBV6-1 and TRBJ1-4; D ambiguous. Trimming took off 6 bases at V and 0 bases at J, with 11 bases between the two ends. This CDR3 is 15 amino acids long. The germline CDR1 and CDR2 sequences are MNHNS and SASEGT. The CDR3 loop reads CASRGRASTNEKLFF. For the CDR3, the DNA is TGTGCCAGCAGGGGAAGAGCGTCAACTAATGAAAAACTGTTTTTT.

The gene calls are TRBV10-1 and TRBJ1-2; D is ambiguous. Trimming removed 3 bases at V and 6 bases at J, with 11 bases between. The germline CDR1 and CDR2 sequences are WNHNN and SYGVQD (reference sequence). CDR3 length equals 13 residues. The CDR3 nucleotides read TGCGCCAGCAGTGAAGGGCCAGGCAATGGCTACACCTTC. Translating it yields CASSEGPGNGYTF.

The chain carries TRBV27 and TRBJ2-7; D remains unclear. The CDR3 loop spans 11 amino acids. The V gene's germline CDR1 is MNHEY and CDR2 SMNVEV (reference sequence). V lost 4 bases, J lost 7 bases, and 8 bases lay in between. CDR3 in amino acids: CASSSPLEQYF. The CDR3 DNA reads TGTGCCAGCAGTTCCCCCTTGGAGCAGTACTTC.

For the CDR3, the DNA is TGTGCCAGCACCCGTAGCGGGAGAACTAACCACGAGCAGTACTTC. It encodes CASTRSGRTNHEQYF. The V and J genes are TRBV6-6 and TRBJ2-7; 9 bases match TRBD2. This CDR3 has 15 residues. The germline V gene encodes CDR1 MNHNY and CDR2 SVGAGI (reference sequence). The V gene end was trimmed by 7 bases and the J gene end by 5 bases; junction bases not matched to a gene: 12.

The chain couples TRBV7-2 to TRBJ2-7, with TRBD2 matching over 13 bases. Per the germline V gene, CDR1 is SGHTA and CDR2 is FQGNSA. The CDR3 is 18 amino acids. The V and J ends lost 5 bases and 2 bases, in that order; junction bases with no gene match: 12. The CDR3: CASSPTSGRALIPYEQYF. The CDR3 nucleotides are TGTGCCAGCAGCCCCACTAGCGGGAGGGCCTTAATACCCTACGAGCAGTACTTC. Full variable domain (missing parts from reference TRBV7-2 and TRBJ2-7): GAGVSQSPSNKVTEKGKDVELRCDPISGHTALYWYRQSLGQGLEFLIYFQGNSAPDKSGLPSDRFSAERTGGSVSTLTIQRTQQEDSAVYLCASSPTSGRALIPYEQYFGPGTRLTVT.

This chain connects TRBV6-5 to TRBJ1-2; a weak D match, TRBD1 (6 bases). V lost 0 bases and J 8 bases, leaving 13 bases between the germline ends. The CDR3 contains 14 residues. CDR1 and CDR2 from the germline V gene are MNHEY and SVGAGI. The chain's CDR3 is CASSYSGGFGGYTF. CDR3 sequence (DNA): TGTGCCAGCAGTTACTCGGGGGGCTTTGGGGGCTACACCTTC.

J is TRBJ1-1 and V is TRBV4-3; possible D gene TRBD1, 5 bases. The CDR3 extends over 14 amino acids. Trimming cost V 1 base and J 4 bases, with 10 bases left between them. CDR1 and CDR2 from the germline V gene are LGHNA and YSLEER. The CDR3 bases are TGCGCCAGCAGCCAAGTAAAGGGGCTCACTGAAGCTTTCTTT. It specifies CASSQVKGLTEAFF.

This clone has only one observation. This sequence joins TRBV11-3 and TRBJ1-1, with D possibly being TRBD1 (5 bases). CDR3 length equals 14 residues. CDR1 SGHNT and CDR2 YENEEA come from the germline V gene. Trimming pared 4 bases from V and 4 bases from J, leaving 13 bases between. CDR3 residues: CASSSSGGGTEAFF. DNA for the CDR3: TGTGCCAGCAGCTCCTCGGGGGGAGGCACTGAAGCTTTCTTT.

The rearrangement uses TRBV9 and TRBJ2-5; no reliable D call. Trimming cost V 3 bases and J 2 bases, with 14 bases left between them. The CDR3 extends over 15 amino acids. Germline assignment: CDR1 SGDLS and CDR2 YYNGEE. The CDR3 region has the DNA TGTGCCAGCAGCGCCTTCGTTGCGGAGCAAGAGACCCAGTACTTC. Residues: CASSAFVAEQETQYF.

The rearrangement joins TRBV6-1 to TRBJ1-1; no definite D call. V was shortened by 4 bases and J by 4 bases, with 13 bases between the two germline ends. CDR3 length: 14 residues. Germline V gene lookup returns CDR1 MNHNS and CDR2 SASEGT. CDR3 protein: CASSVEGLSTEAFF. Here the CDR3 DNA reads TGTGCCAGCAGTGTCGAAGGATTGTCCACTGAAGCTTTCTTT.

This sequence joins TRBV6-6 and TRBJ2-7; D remains unclear. This CDR3 has 14 amino acids. Trimming took 5 bases from V and 2 from J, leaving 13 bases between them. Germline CDR1 MNHNY, CDR2 SVGAGI (reference sequence). The CDR3 here is CASSGPTDTYEQYF. CDR3 sequence (DNA): TGTGCCAGCAGTGGGCCTACGGATACCTACGAGCAGTACTTC.

There are a few counts of this clone. The chain combines TRBV4-1 with TRBJ1-1, with 7 bases identical to TRBD1. This CDR3 has 14 amino acids. Germline assignment: CDR1 MGHRA and CDR2 YSYEKL. V lost 4 bases to trimming and J lost 5 bases; unmatched junction nucleotides: 7. CDR3 DNA: TGCGCCAGCAGCCCCCGACAGGGCAATACTGAAGCTTTCTTT. This encodes CASSPRQGNTEAFF.

This rearrangement joins TRBV4-1 to TRBJ2-4; 10 bases line up with TRBD1. Germline CDR1 is MGHRA and CDR2 is YSYEKL. CDR3 length equals 15 residues. V shed 4 bases and J 8 bases; nucleotides not matched to a gene: 8. The CDR3 DNA sequence: TGCGCCAGCAGCCTTTACACCGGGACAGGGGACATTCAGTACTTC. Protein: CASSLYTGTGDIQYF.

The rearrangement links TRBV7-8 to TRBJ2-3, with 7 bases identical to TRBD2. CDR1 SGHVS and CDR2 FQNEAQ come from the germline V gene. Trimming cost V 5 bases and J 3 bases; bases outside gene matches: 11. The CDR3 contains 16 residues. CDR3 nucleotide sequence: TGTGCCAGCAGCCAAGCAACGGGAGGTCTAACAGATACGCAGTATTTT. Encoded protein: CASSQATGGLTDTQYF.

In its sample, this clone ranks as medium-sized. V and J are TRBV6-1 and TRBJ2-1; TRBD1 matches 10 bases. The CDR3 loop spans 15 amino acids. Germline lookup yields CDR1 MNHNS and CDR2 SASEGT. Losses at the gene ends were 1 base for V and 3 bases for J; bases not matched to a gene: 0. CDR3 nucleotides: TGTGCCAGCAGTGAAGGGACAGGGGGCTACAATGAGCAGTTCTTC. This encodes CASSEGTGGYNEQFF.

The chain combines TRBV28 with TRBJ1-1, with TRBD1 as a possible D gene (5 bases). Trimming removed 2 bases from V and 5 bases from J, with 12 bases in between. The CDR3 has 14 residues. Germline values: CDR1 MDHEN, CDR2 SYDVKM. The CDR3 nucleotides read TGTGCCAGCAGTTTAACGGGGGGTTCAACTGAAGCTTTCTTT. The encoded protein is CASSLTGGSTEAFF.

The chain combines TRBV7-6 with TRBJ2-5; possible D gene TRBD2, 5 bases. Trimming removed 2 bases at V and 5 bases at J, with 12 bases between. The CDR3 runs 14 residues. Germline CDR1 SGHVS, CDR2 FNYEAQ. The CDR3 loop reads CASSLSATGETQYF. As DNA, the CDR3 is TGTGCCAGCAGCTTATCCGCGACGGGGGAGACCCAGTACTTC.

The rearrangement joins TRBV9 to TRBJ2-7; 7 bases map to TRBD2. This CDR3 is built from 16 residues. J gave up 5 bases and V 4 bases, and 15 bases lay outside the gene matches. Germline V CDR1 and CDR2: SGDLS, YYNGEE. The CDR3 is CASSPRLGLVPHEQYF. The CDR3 nucleotides read TGTGCCAGCAGCCCTCGACTAGGACTAGTTCCCCACGAGCAGTACTTC.

This chain uses TRBV27 with TRBJ1-1; D is possibly TRBD1 (5 bases). This CDR3 has 13 residues. V was shortened by 5 bases and J by 5 bases, with 12 bases between the two germline ends. The germline gives CDR1 MNHEY, CDR2 SMNVEV (reference sequence). The CDR3 nucleotides are TGTGCCAGCAGTCCGGGCGGGGGAACTGAAGCTTTCTTT. Encoded protein: CASSPGGGTEAFF.